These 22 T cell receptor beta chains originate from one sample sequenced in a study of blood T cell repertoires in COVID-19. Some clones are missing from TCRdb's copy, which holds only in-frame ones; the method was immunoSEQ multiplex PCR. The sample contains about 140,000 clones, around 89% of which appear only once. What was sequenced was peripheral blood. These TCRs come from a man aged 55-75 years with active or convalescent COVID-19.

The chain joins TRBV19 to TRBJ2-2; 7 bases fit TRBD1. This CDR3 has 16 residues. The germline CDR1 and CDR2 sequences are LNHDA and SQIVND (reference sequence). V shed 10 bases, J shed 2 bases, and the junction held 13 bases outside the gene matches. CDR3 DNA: TGTGCCACCTCGCTCCGAGGGACAGTAAACACCGGGGAGCTGTTTTTT. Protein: CATSLRGTVNTGELFF.

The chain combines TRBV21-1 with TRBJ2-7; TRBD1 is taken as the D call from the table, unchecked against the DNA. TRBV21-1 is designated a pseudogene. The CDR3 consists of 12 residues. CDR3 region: CASSNDNYEQYF. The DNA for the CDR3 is TGTGCCAGCAGCAACGACAACTACGAGCAGTACTTC.

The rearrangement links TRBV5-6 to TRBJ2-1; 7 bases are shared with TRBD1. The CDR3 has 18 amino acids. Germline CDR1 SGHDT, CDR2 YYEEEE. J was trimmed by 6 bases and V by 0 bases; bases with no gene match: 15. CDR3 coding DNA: TGTGCCAGCAGCTTGGGGCTCACAGGGGACCCTCTAATCAATGAGCAGTTCTTC. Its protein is CASSLGLTGDPLINEQFF.

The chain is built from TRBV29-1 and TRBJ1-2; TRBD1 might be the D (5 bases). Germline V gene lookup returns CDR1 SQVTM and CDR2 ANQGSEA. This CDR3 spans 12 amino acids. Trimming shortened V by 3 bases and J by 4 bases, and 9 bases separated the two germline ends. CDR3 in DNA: TGCAGCGTTGATACAGGATCCTATGGCTACACCTTC. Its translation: CSVDTGSYGYTF. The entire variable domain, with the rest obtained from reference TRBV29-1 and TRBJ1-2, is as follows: SAVISQKPSRDICQRGTSLTIQCQVDSQVTMMFWYRQQPGQSLTLIATANQGSEATYESGFVIDKFPISRPNLTFSTLTVSNMSPEDSSIYLCSVDTGSYGYTFGSGTRLTVV.

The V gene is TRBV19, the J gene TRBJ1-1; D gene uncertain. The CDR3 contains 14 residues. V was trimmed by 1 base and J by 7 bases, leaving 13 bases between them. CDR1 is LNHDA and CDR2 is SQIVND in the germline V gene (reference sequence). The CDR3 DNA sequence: TGTGCCAGTAGTATAGGTGACTTCGACGGTGAAGCTTTCTTT. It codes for CASSIGDFDGEAFF.

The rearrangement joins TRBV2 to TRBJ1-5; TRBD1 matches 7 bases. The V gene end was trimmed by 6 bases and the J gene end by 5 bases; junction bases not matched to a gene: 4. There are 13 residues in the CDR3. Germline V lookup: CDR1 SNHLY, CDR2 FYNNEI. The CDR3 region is CASRTGLHQPQHF. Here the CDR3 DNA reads TGTGCCAGCAGGACAGGGTTACATCAGCCCCAGCATTTT. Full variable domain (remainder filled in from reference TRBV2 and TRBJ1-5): EPEVTQTPSHQVTQMGQEVILRCVPISNHLYFYWYRQILGQKVEFLVSFYNNEISEKSEIFDDQFSVERPDGSNFTLKIRSTKLEDSAMYFCASRTGLHQPQHFGDGTRLSIL.

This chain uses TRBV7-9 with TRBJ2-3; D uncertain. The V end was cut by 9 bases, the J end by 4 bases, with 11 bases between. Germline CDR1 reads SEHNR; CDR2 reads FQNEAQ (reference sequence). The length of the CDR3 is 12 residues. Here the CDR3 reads CASVAVADTQYF. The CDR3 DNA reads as TGTGCCAGTGTCGCGGTGGCAGATACGCAGTATTTT. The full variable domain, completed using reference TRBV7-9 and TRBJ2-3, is DTGVSQNPRHKITKRGQNVTFRCDPISEHNRLYWYRQTLGQGPEFLTYFQNEAQLEKSRLLSDRFSAERPKGSFSTLEIQRTEQGDSAMYLCASVAVADTQYFGPGTRLTVL.

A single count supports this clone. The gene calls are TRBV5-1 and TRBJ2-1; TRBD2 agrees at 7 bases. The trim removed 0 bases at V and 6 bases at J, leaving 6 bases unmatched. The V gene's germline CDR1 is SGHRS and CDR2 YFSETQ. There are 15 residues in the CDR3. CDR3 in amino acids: CASSLAGTTLNEQFF. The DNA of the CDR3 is TGCGCCAGCAGCTTGGCCGGGACTACCCTCAATGAGCAGTTCTTC.

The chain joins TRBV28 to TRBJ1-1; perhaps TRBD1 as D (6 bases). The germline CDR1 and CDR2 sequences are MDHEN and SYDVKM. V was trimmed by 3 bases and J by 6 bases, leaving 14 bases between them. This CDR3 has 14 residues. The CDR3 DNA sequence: TGTGCCAGCAGTTTGCTAACAGGGTTTGCTGAAGCTTTCTTT. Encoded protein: CASSLLTGFAEAFF.

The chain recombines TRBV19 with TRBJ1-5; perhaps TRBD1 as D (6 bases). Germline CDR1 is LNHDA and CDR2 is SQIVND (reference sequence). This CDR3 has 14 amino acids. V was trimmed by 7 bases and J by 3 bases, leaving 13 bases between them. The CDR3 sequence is CASTPTGVNQPQHF. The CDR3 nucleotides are TGTGCCAGTACCCCGACAGGCGTCAATCAGCCCCAGCATTTT.

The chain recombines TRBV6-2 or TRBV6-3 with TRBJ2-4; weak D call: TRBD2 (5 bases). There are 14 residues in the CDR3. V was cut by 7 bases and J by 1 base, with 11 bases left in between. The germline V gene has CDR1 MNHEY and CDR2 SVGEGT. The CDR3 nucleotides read TGTGCCAGCACCCCGGAGGCGGCCAAAAACATTCAGTACTTC. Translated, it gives CASTPEAAKNIQYF.

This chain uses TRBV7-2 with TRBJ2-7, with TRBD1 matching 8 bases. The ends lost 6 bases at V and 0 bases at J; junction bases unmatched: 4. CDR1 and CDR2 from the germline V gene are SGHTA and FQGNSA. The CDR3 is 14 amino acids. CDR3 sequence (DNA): TGTGCCAGCAGAGGACAGGGTTTCTCCTACGAGCAGTACTTC. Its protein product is CASRGQGFSYEQYF.

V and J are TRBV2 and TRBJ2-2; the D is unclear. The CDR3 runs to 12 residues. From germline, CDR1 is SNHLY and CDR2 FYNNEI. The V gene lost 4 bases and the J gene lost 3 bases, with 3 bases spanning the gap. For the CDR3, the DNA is TGTGCCAGCAGTGTAGACACCGGGGAGCTGTTTTTT. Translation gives CASSVDTGELFF.

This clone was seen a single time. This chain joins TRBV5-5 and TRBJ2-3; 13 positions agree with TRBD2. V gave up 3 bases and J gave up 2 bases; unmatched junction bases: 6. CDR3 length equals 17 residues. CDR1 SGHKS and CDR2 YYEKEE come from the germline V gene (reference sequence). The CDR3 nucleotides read TGTGCCAGCAGCTATACCGGACTAGCGGGAGTCACAGATACGCAGTATTTT. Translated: CASSYTGLAGVTDTQYF.

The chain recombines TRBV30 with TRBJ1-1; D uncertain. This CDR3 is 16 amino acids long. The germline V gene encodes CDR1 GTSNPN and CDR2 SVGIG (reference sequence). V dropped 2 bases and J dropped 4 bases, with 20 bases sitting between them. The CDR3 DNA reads TGTGCCTGGAGTTCCTCCCCCCTCCCGGGAAGCACTGAAGCTTTCTTT. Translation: CAWSSSPLPGSTEAFF.

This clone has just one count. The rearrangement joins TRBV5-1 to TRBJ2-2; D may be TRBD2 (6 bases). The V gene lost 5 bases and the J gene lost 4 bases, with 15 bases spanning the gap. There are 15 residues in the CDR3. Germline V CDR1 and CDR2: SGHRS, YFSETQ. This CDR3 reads CASRPGPEGTGELFF. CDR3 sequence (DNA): TGCGCCAGCAGACCGGGACCGGAGGGCACCGGGGAGCTGTTTTTT.

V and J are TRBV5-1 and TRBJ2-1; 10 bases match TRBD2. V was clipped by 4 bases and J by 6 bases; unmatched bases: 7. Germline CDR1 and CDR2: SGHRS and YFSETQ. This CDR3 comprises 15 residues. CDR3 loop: CASSASLAGPNEQFF. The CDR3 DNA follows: TGCGCCAGCAGCGCGTCACTAGCGGGGCCCAATGAGCAGTTCTTC.

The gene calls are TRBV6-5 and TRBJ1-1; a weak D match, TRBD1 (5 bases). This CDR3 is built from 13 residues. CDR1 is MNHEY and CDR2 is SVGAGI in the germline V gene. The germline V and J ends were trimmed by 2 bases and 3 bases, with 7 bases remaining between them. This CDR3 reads CASSYRGHTEAFF. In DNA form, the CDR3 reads TGTGCCAGCAGTTACAGGGGTCACACTGAAGCTTTCTTT.

The CDR3 DNA reads TGTGCCAGTAGTAGGACATTGGACAGGGGCTATGGCTACACCTTC. It codes for CASSRTLDRGYGYTF. The chain combines TRBV19 with TRBJ1-2, with TRBD1 matching over 9 bases. The germline CDR1 and CDR2 sequences are LNHDA and SQIVND (reference sequence). V shed 4 bases and J 4 bases; nucleotides not matched to a gene: 7. The CDR3 length is 15 residues.

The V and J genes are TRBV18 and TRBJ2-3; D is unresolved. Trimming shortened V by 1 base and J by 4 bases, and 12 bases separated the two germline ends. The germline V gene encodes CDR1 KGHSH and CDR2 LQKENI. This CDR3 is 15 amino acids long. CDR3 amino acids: CASSPLSGLADTQYF. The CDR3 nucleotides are TGTGCCAGCTCACCACTCTCAGGATTGGCAGATACGCAGTATTTT.

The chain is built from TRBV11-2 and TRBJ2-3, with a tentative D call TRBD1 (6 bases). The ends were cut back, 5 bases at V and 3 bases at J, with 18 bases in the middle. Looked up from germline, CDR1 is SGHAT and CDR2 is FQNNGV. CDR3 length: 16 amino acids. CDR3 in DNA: TGTGCCAGCAGCCTAAAGCTATGGGGGCTGACAGATACGCAGTATTTT. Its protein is CASSLKLWGLTDTQYF.

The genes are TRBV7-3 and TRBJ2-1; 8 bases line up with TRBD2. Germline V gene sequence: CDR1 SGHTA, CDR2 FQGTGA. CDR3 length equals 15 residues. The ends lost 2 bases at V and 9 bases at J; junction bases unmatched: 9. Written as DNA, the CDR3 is TGTGCCAGCAGCTTAGGAACGGGGGGGCCCTCTGAGCAGTTCTTC. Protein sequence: CASSLGTGGPSEQFF.